This TCR beta chain was identified during a study of CXCR3-negative and CXCR3-positive naive CD8 T cells. The CDR3 runs 15 residues. Per germline, CDR1 SQVTM and CDR2 ANQGSEA. Libraries were UMI-labeled 5' RACE TRB cDNA. Each CDR3 protein gets one entry in TCRdb, which reprocessed the 5' RACE reads and gives no DNA. The ten top clones account for about 1%, within a sample of several thousand distinct CDR3 sequences. This clonotype originated in a human donor in good health. Some clones in this sample may be carry-over from other donors' samples. The source material was naive CXCR3- CD8+ T cells from blood. Subset meaning: CD45RO-CCR7+CD27+CD95- naive CD8+ T cells lacking CXCR3 (TNR3-). The gene calls are TRBV29-1 and TRBJ2-3. CDR3 region: CSVESSGLGTDTQYF.